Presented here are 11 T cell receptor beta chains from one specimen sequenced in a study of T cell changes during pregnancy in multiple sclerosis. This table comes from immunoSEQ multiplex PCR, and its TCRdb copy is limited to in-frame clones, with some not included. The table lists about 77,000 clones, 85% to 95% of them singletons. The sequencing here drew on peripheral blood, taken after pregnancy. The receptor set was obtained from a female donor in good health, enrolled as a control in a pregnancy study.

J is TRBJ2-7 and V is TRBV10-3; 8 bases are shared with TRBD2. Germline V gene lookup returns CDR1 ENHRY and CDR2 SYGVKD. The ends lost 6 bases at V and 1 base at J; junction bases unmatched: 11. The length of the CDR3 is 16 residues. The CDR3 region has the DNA TGTGCCATCAGATTTAGCGGGGAAGAAGGGTCCTACGAGCAGTACTTC. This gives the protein CAIRFSGEEGSYEQYF.

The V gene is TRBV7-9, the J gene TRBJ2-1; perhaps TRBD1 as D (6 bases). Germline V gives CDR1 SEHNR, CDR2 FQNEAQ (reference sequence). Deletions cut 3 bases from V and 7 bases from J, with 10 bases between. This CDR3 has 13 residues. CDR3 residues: CASSLIQGNEQFF. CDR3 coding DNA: TGTGCCAGCAGCTTGATACAGGGTAATGAGCAGTTCTTC. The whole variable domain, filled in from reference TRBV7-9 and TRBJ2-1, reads DTGVSQNPRHKITKRGQNVTFRCDPISEHNRLYWYRQTLGQGPEFLTYFQNEAQLEKSRLLSDRFSAERPKGSFSTLEIQRTEQGDSAMYLCASSLIQGNEQFFGPGTRLTVL.

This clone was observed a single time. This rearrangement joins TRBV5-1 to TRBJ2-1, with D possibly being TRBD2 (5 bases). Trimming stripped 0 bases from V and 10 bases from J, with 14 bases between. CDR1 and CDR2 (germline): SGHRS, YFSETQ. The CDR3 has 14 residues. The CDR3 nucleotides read TGCGCCAGCAGCTTGGGACAACAAGGGAGCGAGCAGTTCTTC. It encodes CASSLGQQGSEQFF.

In nucleotides, the CDR3 is TGTGCCAGCAGCCTACCTTCGTCCGGCTACACCTTC. Its translation: CASSLPSSGYTF. The rearrangement uses TRBV6-6 and TRBJ1-2; D is uncertain. Germline V CDR1 and CDR2: MNHNY, SVGAGI (reference sequence). CDR3 length: 12 amino acids. The V end was cut by 6 bases, the J end by 8 bases, with 13 bases between.

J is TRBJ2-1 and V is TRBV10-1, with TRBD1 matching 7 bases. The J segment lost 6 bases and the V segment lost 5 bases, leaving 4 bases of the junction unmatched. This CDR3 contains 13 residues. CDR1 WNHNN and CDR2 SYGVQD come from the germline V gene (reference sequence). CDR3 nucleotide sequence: TGCGCCAGCAGTACGGGACAGACCAATGAGCAGTTCTTC. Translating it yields CASSTGQTNEQFF.

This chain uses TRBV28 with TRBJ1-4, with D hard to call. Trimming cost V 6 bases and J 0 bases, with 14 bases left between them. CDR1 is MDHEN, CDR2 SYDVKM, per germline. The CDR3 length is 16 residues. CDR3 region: CASSLQTPATNEKLFF. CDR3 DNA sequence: TGTGCCAGCAGCCTCCAGACACCCGCAACTAATGAAAAACTGTTTTTT. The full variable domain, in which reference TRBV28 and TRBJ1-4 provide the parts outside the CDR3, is DVKVTQSSRYLVKRTGEKVFLECVQDMDHENMFWYRQDPGLGLRLIYFSYDVKMKEKGDIPEGYSVSREKKERFSLILESASTNQTSMYLCASSLQTPATNEKLFFGSGTQLSVL.

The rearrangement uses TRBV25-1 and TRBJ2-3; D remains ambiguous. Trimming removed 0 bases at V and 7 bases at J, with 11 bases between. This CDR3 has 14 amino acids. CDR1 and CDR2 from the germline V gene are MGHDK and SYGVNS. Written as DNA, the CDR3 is TGTGCCAGCAGTGAATATGAGACACCTTATACGCAGTATTTT. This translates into CASSEYETPYTQYF. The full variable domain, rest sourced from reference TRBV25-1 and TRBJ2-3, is EADIYQTPRYLVIGTGKKITLECSQTMGHDKMYWYQQDPGMELHLIHYSYGVNSTEKGDLSSESTVSRIRTEHFPLTLESARPSHTSQYLCASSEYETPYTQYFGPGTRLTVL.

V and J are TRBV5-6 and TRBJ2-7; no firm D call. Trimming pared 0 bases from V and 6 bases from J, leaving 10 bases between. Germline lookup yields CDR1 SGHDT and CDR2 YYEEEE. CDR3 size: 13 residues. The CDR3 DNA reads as TGTGCCAGCAGCTTGGCTAGTTCGGGCGAGCAGTACTTC. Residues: CASSLASSGEQYF.

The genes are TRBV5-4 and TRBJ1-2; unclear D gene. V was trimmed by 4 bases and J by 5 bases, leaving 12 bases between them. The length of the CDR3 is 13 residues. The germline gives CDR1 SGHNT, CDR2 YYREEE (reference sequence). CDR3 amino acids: CASSTPSGYGYTF. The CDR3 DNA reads TGTGCCAGCAGCACCCCCTCGGGGTATGGCTACACCTTC.

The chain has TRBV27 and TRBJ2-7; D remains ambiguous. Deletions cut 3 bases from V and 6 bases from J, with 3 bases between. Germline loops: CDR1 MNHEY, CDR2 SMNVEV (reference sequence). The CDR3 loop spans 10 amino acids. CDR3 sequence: CASSFVEQYF. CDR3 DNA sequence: TGTGCCAGCAGTTTCGTCGAGCAGTACTTC.

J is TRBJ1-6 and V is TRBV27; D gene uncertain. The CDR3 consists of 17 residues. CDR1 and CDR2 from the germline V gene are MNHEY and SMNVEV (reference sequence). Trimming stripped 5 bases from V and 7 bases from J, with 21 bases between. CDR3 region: CASSPTDGRAGNSPLHF. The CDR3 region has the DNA TGTGCCAGCAGTCCAACCGACGGCCGTGCGGGAAATTCACCCCTCCACTTT.